Below, 10 T cell receptor beta chains from the same sample are listed, as sequenced in a study of shared clonotypes between healthy human individuals. The table came from immunoSEQ multiplex PCR; TCRdb's copy has only in-frame clones and leaves some out. The sample carries about 2.4 million clones, just over 90% recorded once. Material for sequencing was naive CD4+ T cells sorted from blood. Subset here: CD45RA+ positively selected. Receptors were obtained from a man aged 18 to 35 in good health.

CDR3 protein: CASSEQGRPSSYGYTF. The CDR3 DNA is TGTGCCAGCAGCGAACAGGGGAGACCTTCTTCCTATGGCTACACCTTC. This chain connects TRBV6-1 to TRBJ1-2; 7 bases map to TRBD1. In germline, CDR1 is MNHNS, CDR2 SASEGT. The CDR3 is made up of 16 amino acids. The trim removed 6 bases at V and 4 bases at J, leaving 14 bases unmatched.

This clone was observed a single time. The rearrangement joins TRBV10-3 to TRBJ2-7; 8 nucleotides line up with TRBD1. V lost 10 bases and J lost 6; bases outside the gene matches: 8. Germline values: CDR1 ENHRY, CDR2 SYGVKD. CDR3 size: 12 residues. CDR3 sequence reads: CATAQGAGEQYF. The CDR3 region has the DNA TGTGCCACCGCTCAGGGGGCTGGCGAGCAGTACTTC.

This rearrangement joins TRBV5-8 to TRBJ1-4; unclear D gene. Trimming stripped 0 bases from V and 7 bases from J, with 13 bases between. The CDR3 consists of 15 residues. Germline-derived CDR1 and CDR2 are SGHTS and YDEGEE. CDR3 amino acids: CASSLGSTNPEKLFF. The CDR3 DNA reads TGTGCCAGCAGCTTGGGTAGTACGAATCCTGAAAAACTGTTTTTT.

The V and J genes are TRBV15 and TRBJ2-5; D is unresolved. Germline assignment: CDR1 LNHNV and CDR2 YYDKDF (reference sequence). V was pared by 0 bases and J by 1 base, with 9 bases between. The CDR3 contains 15 residues. The CDR3 loop is CATSRDRLGQETQYF. CDR3 DNA sequence: TGTGCCACCAGCAGAGATCGTCTCGGCCAAGAGACCCAGTACTTC.

V and J are TRBV2 and TRBJ2-3; D perhaps matches TRBD1 (6 bases). Trimming left V 4 bases short and J 6 bases short, with 8 bases between. The CDR3 runs to 12 residues. Germline loops: CDR1 SNHLY, CDR2 FYNNEI. CDR3 protein: CASSADRDTQYF. CDR3 coding DNA: TGTGCCAGCAGTGCCGACAGGGATACGCAGTATTTT.

V usage is TRBV5-6 and J usage is TRBJ1-2; TRBD1 might be the D (5 bases). This CDR3 region has 13 residues. From germline, CDR1 is SGHDT and CDR2 YYEEEE. The V and J ends lost 1 base and 10 bases respectively, with 14 bases between them. The DNA of the CDR3 is TGTGCCAGCAGCTTGCAGGGACCTAGAGTCTACACCTTC. Amino acids: CASSLQGPRVYTF.

This chain connects TRBV6-5 to TRBJ1-4; D call uncertain. The V and J ends lost 5 bases and 1 base respectively, with 11 bases between them. There are 15 residues in the CDR3. Germline V gene data show CDR1 as MNHEY and CDR2 as SVGAGI. The CDR3 coding sequence is TGTGCCAGCAGTGCACGAGGAGGAACTAATGAAAAACTGTTTTTT. Its translation: CASSARGGTNEKLFF.

V is TRBV25-1 and J is TRBJ2-2; no definite D call. Germline V gene data show CDR1 as MGHDK and CDR2 as SYGVNS. Trimming stripped 5 bases from V and 4 bases from J, with 5 bases between. The CDR3 contains 12 residues. The CDR3 DNA follows: TGTGCCAGCAGTTACAGCACCGGGGAGCTGTTTTTT. Translation: CASSYSTGELFF.

J is TRBJ2-2 and V is TRBV11-3, with 7 bases that match TRBD1. The CDR3 covers 15 residues. V shed 8 bases, J shed 4 bases, and the junction held 10 bases outside the gene matches. Germline V gene lookup returns CDR1 SGHNT and CDR2 YENEEA. The CDR3, as DNA: TGTGCCAGCGAAAGGGGGCTGGGGAGCACCGGGGAGCTGTTTTTT. Encoded protein: CASERGLGSTGELFF.

The rearrangement uses TRBV6-5 and TRBJ1-1; TRBD1 matches 7 bases. This CDR3 has 15 residues. The germline V gene has CDR1 MNHEY and CDR2 SVGAGI. V shed 5 bases and J 1 base; nucleotides not matched to a gene: 7. The CDR3: CASSAGQSGNTEAFF. DNA for the CDR3: TGTGCCAGCAGTGCGGGACAGTCCGGGAACACTGAAGCTTTCTTT.